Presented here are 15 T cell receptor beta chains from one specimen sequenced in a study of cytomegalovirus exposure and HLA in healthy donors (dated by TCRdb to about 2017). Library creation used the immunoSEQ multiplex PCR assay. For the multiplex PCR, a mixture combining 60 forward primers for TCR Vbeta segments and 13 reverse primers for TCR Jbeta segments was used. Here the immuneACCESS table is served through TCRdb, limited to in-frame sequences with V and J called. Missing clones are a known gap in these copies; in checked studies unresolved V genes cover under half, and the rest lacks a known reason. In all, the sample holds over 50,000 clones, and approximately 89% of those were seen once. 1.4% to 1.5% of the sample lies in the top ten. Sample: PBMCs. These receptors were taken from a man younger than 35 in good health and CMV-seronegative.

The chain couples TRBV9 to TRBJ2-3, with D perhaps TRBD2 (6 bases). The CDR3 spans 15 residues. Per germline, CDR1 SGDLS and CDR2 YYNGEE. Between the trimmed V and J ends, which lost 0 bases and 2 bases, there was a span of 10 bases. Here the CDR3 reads CASSVGGALTDTQYF. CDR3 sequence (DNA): TGTGCCAGCAGCGTAGGCGGGGCCCTCACAGATACGCAGTATTTT.

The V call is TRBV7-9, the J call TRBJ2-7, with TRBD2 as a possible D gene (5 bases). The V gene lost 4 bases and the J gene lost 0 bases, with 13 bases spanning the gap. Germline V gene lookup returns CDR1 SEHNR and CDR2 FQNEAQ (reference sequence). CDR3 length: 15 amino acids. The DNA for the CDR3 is TGTGCCAGCAGCTCAACGGGATTTAGCTCCTACGAGCAGTACTTC. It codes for CASSSTGFSSYEQYF.

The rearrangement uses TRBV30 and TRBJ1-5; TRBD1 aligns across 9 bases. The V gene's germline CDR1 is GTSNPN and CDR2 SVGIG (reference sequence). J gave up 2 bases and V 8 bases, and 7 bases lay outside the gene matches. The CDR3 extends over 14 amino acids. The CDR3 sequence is CATGTGKGNQPQHF. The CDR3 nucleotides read TGTGCCACCGGGACAGGGAAAGGCAATCAGCCCCAGCATTTT. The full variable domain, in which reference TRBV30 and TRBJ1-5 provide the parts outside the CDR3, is SQTIHQWPATLVQPVGSPLSLECTVEGTSNPNLYWYRQAAGRGLQLLFYSVGIGQISSEVPQNLSASRPQDRQFILSSKKLLLSDSGFYLCATGTGKGNQPQHFGDGTRLSIL.

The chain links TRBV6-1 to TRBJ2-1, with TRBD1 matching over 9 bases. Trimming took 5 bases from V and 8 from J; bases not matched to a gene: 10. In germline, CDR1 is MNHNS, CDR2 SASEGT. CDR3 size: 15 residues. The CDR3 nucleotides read TGTGCCAGCAGTCCCCCGGGACAGGGTTGGGATGAGCAGTTCTTC. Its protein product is CASSPPGQGWDEQFF.

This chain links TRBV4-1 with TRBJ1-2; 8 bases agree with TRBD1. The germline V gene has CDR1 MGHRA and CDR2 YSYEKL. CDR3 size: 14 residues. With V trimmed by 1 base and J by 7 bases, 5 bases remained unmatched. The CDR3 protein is CASSQVTDRVGYTF. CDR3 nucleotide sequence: TGCGCCAGCAGCCAAGTGACGGACAGGGTTGGCTACACCTTC.

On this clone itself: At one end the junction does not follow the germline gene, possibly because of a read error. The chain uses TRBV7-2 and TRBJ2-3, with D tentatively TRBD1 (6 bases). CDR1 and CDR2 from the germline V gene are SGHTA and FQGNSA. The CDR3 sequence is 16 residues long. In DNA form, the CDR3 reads TGTGCCAGCAGGGGTTATGGACAGTACGGCACGGATACGCAGTATTTT. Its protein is CASRGYGQYGTDTQYF.

The CDR3 DNA reads as TGTGCCAGCAGGGTGAGACAGGTCAACACTGAAGCTTTCTTT. Its translation is CASRVRQVNTEAFF. This sequence joins TRBV28 and TRBJ1-1, with D possibly TRBD1 on 6 matching bases. The CDR3 is 14 amino acids. Germline CDR1 MDHEN, CDR2 SYDVKM. V dropped 6 bases and J dropped 2 bases, with 13 bases sitting between them. Combining the CDR3 with reference TRBV28 and TRBJ1-1 gives the whole variable domain DVKVTQSSRYLVKRTGEKVFLECVQDMDHENMFWYRQDPGLGLRLIYFSYDVKMKEKGDIPEGYSVSREKKERFSLILESASTNQTSMYLCASRVRQVNTEAFFGQGTRLTVV.

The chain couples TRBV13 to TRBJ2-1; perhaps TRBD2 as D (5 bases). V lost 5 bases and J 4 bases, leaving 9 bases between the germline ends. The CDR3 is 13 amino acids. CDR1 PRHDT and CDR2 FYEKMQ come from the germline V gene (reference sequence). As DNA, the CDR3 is TGTGCCAGCAGCGGCCGAGGGTACAATGAGCAGTTCTTC. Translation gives CASSGRGYNEQFF.

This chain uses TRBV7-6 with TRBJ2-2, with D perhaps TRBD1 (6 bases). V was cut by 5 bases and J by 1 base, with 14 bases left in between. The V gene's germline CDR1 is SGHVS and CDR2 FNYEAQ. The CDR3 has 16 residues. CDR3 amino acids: CASSPQGLVNTGELFF. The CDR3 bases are TGTGCCAGCAGCCCACAGGGCCTGGTGAACACCGGGGAGCTGTTTTTT.

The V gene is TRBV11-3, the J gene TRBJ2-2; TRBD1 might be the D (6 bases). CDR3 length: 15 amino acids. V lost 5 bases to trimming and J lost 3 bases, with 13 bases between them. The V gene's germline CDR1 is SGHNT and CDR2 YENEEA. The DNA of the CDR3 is TGTGCCAGCAGCCAGGGGAATCTGGACACCGGGGAGCTGTTTTTT. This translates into CASSQGNLDTGELFF.

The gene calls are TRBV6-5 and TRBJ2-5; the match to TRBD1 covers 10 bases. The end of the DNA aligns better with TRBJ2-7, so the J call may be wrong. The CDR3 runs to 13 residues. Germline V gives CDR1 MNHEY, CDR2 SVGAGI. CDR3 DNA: TGTGCCAGCAGTGGACAGGGGGTCTACGAGCAGTACTTC. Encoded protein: CASSGQGVYEQYF.

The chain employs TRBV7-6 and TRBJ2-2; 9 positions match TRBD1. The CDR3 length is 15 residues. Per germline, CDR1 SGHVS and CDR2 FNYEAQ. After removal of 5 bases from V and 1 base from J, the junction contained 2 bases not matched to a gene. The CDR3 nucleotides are TGTGCCAGCAGCCCGACAGGGGGGAACACCGGGGAGCTGTTTTTT. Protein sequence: CASSPTGGNTGELFF.

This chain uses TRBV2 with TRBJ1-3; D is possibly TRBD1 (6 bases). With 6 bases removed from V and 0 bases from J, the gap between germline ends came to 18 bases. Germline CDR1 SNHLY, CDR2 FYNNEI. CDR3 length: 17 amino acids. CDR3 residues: CASSERGQSLSGNTIYF. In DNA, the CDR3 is TGTGCCAGCAGCGAAAGAGGACAGTCTCTCTCTGGAAACACCATATATTTT. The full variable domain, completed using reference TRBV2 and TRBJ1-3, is EPEVTQTPSHQVTQMGQEVILRCVPISNHLYFYWYRQILGQKVEFLVSFYNNEISEKSEIFDDQFSVERPDGSNFTLKIRSTKLEDSAMYFCASSERGQSLSGNTIYFGEGSWLTVV.

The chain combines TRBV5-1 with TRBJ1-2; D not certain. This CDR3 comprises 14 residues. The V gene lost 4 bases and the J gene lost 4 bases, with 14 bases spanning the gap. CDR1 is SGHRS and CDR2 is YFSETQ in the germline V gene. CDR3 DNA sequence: TGCGCCAGCAGCCCGGACTACAGAGGCTATGGCTACACCTTC. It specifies CASSPDYRGYGYTF.

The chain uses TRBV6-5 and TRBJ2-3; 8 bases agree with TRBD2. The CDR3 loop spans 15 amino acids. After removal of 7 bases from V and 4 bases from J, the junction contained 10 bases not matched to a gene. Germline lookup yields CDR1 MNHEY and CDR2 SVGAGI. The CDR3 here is CASILKYGGADTQYF. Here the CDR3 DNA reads TGTGCCAGCATCTTAAAATACGGGGGGGCAGATACGCAGTATTTT.